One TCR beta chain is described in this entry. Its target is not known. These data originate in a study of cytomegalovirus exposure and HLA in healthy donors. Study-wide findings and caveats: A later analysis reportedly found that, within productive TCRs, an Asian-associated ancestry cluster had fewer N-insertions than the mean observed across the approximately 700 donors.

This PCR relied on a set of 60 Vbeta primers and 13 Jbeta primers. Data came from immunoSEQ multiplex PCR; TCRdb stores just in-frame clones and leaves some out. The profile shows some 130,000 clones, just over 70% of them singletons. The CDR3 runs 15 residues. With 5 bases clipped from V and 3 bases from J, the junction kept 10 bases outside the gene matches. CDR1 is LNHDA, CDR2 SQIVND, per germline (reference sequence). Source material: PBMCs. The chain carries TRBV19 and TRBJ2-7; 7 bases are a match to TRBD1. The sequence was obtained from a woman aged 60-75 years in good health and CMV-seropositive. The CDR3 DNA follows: TGTGCCAGTAGTCCAGAATCGACAGGGCTCTACGAGCAGTACTTC. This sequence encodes CASSPESTGLYEQYF. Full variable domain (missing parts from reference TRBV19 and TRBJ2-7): DGGITQSPKYLFRKEGQNVTLSCEQNLNHDAMYWYRQDPGQGLRLIYYSQIVNDFQKGDIAEGYSVSREKKESFPLTVTSAQKNPTAFYLCASSPESTGLYEQYFGPGTRLTVT.